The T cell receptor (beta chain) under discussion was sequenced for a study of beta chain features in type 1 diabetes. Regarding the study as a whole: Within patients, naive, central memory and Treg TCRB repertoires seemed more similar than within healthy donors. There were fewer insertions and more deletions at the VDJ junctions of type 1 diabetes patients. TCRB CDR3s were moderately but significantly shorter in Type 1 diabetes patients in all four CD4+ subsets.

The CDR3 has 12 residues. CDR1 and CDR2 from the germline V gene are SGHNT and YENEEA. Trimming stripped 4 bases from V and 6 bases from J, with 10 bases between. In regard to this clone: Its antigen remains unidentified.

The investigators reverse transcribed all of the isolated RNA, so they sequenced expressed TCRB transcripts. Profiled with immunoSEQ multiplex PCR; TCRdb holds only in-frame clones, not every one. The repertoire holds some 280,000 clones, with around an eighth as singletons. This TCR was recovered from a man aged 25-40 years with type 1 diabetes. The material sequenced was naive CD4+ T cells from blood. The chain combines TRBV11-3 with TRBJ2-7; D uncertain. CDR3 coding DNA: TGTGCCAGCAGCTCCCCCCGAGGCGAGCAGTACTTC. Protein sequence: CASSSPRGEQYF. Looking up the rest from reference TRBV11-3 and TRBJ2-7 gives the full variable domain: EAGVVQSPRYKIIEKKQPVAFWCNPISGHNTLYWYLQNLGQGPELLIRYENEEAVDDSQLPKDRFSAERLKGVDSTLKIQPAELGDSAVYLCASSSPRGEQYFGPGTRLTVT.